This T cell receptor (beta chain) was documented in a study of CD8+CD57+ T cells in acquired aplastic anemia. Flow cytometry had shown expanded CD8+CD57+ cells in the patients chosen for sequencing. No therapy had been given to the patients at the time of blood sampling. This clonotype has just one count. Its ends do not fully match the called genes, so a read error is possible. The use of genomic DNA as template underpinned the TCR beta VDJ and CDR3 profiling. TCRdb processed the reads anew with MiXCR; each CDR3 protein has one entry. The repertoire includes 200,000 to 300,000 distinct CDR3 sequences, around 82% of them detected once, and approximately 40% sits in the top ten. The TCR sequence derives from a human donor with aplastic anemia. The specimen sequenced was sorted CD4+, CD8+, or CD8+CD57+ T cells (not recorded which) from PBMCs.

The CDR3 bases are TGTGCCAGTAGTATAGCTCTGACAGGGAACAATGAAGATTTCTTT. As protein: CASSIALTGNNEDFF. This chain joins TRBV19 and TRBJ1-1; 7 nucleotides line up with TRBD1. The CDR3 totals 15 residues. Per germline, CDR1 LNHDA and CDR2 SQIVND (reference sequence).